The 22 T cell receptor beta chains presented below share a single source sample, sequenced in a study of T-cell memory formation after mild COVID-19 (dated by TCRdb to 2020 to 2023). Library construction relied on 5' RACE. Reads for this sample came from an Illumina NovaSeq 6000. TCRdb ran its own pipeline on the public reads, namely fastp trimming at Q25 and MiXCR clone calling, and kept in-frame beta chains. All rows with the same CDR3 protein become a single entry with the most common DNA and genes. Counted in this sample were 200,000 to 300,000 distinct CDR3 sequences; less than 20% of them appeared once. The top ten clones comprise 2.1% of the sample. Specimen: PBMCs or a T cell subset sorted from them (not recorded which). Every receptor here comes from an adult woman who had mild COVID-19 (a few samples of this study predate the infection). The sample titles of this study are shuffled in the database, so cell type and time point are left out; the donor was told from shared clones.

The rearrangement links TRBV7-9 to TRBJ2-4; D gene ambiguous. With 5 bases removed from V and 1 base from J, the gap between germline ends came to 9 bases. The V gene's germline CDR1 is SEHNR and CDR2 FQNEAQ (reference sequence). This CDR3 has 14 amino acids. The CDR3 region is CASSPQRAKNIQYF. The DNA for the CDR3 is TGTGCCAGCAGCCCCCAGAGGGCCAAAAACATTCAGTACTTC.

The chain links TRBV12-3 or TRBV12-4 to TRBJ2-1; 10 nucleotides line up with TRBD2. The CDR3 is 12 amino acids. Germline trimming cut 5 bases from V and 15 bases from J; bases unmatched to any gene: 7. CDR3 amino acids: CASSPGVAGGFF. As DNA, the CDR3 is TGTGCCAGCAGTCCCGGGGTAGCGGGAGGGTTCTTC.

The V call is TRBV12-3 or TRBV12-4, the J call TRBJ2-1, with 8 positions matching TRBD2. The CDR3 is made up of 15 amino acids. With V trimmed by 6 bases and J by 3 bases, 7 bases remained unmatched. The CDR3 here is CASRFLAGHYNEQFF. The CDR3, as DNA: TGTGCCAGCAGGTTTCTAGCGGGCCACTACAATGAGCAGTTCTTC.

This clonotype was found a few times. The chain combines TRBV3-1 with TRBJ2-3; weak D call: TRBD2 (5 bases). Per germline, CDR1 LGHDT and CDR2 YNNKEL (reference sequence). V dropped 4 bases and J dropped 5 bases, with 10 bases sitting between them. The CDR3 contains 13 residues. As DNA, the CDR3 is TGTGCCAGCAGCCCCACTGGACTAGATACGCAGTATTTT. Its protein product is CASSPTGLDTQYF.

A few counts support this clonotype. J is TRBJ2-1 and V is TRBV7-9, with TRBD1 matching over 9 bases. V trimming: 3 bases; J trimming: 8 bases; junction bases outside the gene matches: 8. The CDR3 is made up of 15 amino acids. Germline values: CDR1 SEHNR, CDR2 FQNEAQ (reference sequence). The CDR3 spells CASSLGQGGMDEQFF. The DNA of the CDR3 is TGTGCCAGCAGCTTGGGACAGGGAGGTATGGATGAGCAGTTCTTC.

This clonotype has at least ten counts. The rearrangement joins TRBV6-5 to TRBJ2-1, with 10 bases fitting TRBD2. J was trimmed by 7 bases and V by 1 base; bases with no gene match: 7. The length of the CDR3 is 16 residues. The germline V gene has CDR1 MNHEY and CDR2 SVGAGI. The CDR3 is CASSYWASGRVNEQFF. Here the CDR3 DNA reads TGTGCCAGCAGTTACTGGGCTAGCGGGAGAGTAAATGAGCAGTTCTTC.

This clonotype was found a few times. The J gene is TRBJ2-1, the V gene TRBV20-1; D ambiguous. This CDR3 comprises 12 residues. Germline CDR1 and CDR2: DFQATT and SNEGSKA (reference sequence). Trimming took 6 bases from V and 6 from J, leaving 12 bases between them. CDR3 residues: CSAIHPSNEQFF. The CDR3 DNA reads TGCAGTGCCATCCACCCTTCCAATGAGCAGTTCTTC.

The table lists this clonotype with a few counts. The CDR3 spells CASRLQGSNYGYTF. The CDR3 DNA reads TGCGCCAGCAGATTACAGGGGTCCAACTATGGCTACACCTTC. The rearrangement joins TRBV5-1 to TRBJ1-2; 7 nucleotides align to TRBD1. Looked up from germline, CDR1 is SGHRS and CDR2 is YFSETQ. V was pared by 5 bases and J by 2 bases, with 6 bases of the junction left unmatched. This CDR3 region has 14 residues.

CDR3 sequence reads: CASSPSAGWDTGELFF. The CDR3 DNA is TGTGCCAGCAGCCCCTCTGCGGGATGGGACACCGGGGAGCTGTTTTTT. This rearrangement joins TRBV7-2 to TRBJ2-2, with D possibly being TRBD2 (6 bases). The CDR3 covers 16 residues. Germline V CDR1 and CDR2: SGHTA, FQGNSA. V lost 5 bases and J 3 bases, leaving 16 bases between the germline ends. Full variable domain (missing parts from reference TRBV7-2 and TRBJ2-2): GAGVSQSPSNKVTEKGKDVELRCDPISGHTALYWYRQSLGQGLEFLIYFQGNSAPDKSGLPSDRFSAERTGGSVSTLTIQRTQQEDSAVYLCASSPSAGWDTGELFFGEGSRLTVL.

As for this clonotype: Germline and junction disagree at one end, which may indicate a read error. This sequence joins TRBV5-5 and TRBJ2-7; 9 nucleotides match TRBD1. There are 18 residues in the CDR3. CDR1 and CDR2 from the germline V gene are SGHKS and YYEKEE (reference sequence). This CDR3 reads CASCLGETGGRVYLEQYF. The CDR3 DNA sequence: TGTGCCAGCTGCTTGGGAGAGACAGGGGGTCGGGTGTACCTCGAGCAGTACTTC.

This clonotype was recorded many times. The rearrangement uses TRBV5-1 and TRBJ1-6; the D gene is possibly TRBD1 (5 bases). V was clipped by 3 bases and J by 4 bases, with 11 bases between them. The V gene's germline CDR1 is SGHRS and CDR2 YFSETQ. This CDR3 contains 15 residues. In nucleotides, the CDR3 is TGCGCCAGCAGCTCGGACACGGGGTATAATTCACCCCTCCACTTT. It is translated as CASSSDTGYNSPLHF.

This clonotype was counted between two and nine times. V usage is TRBV2 and J usage is TRBJ2-2, with unresolved D. This CDR3 is built from 13 residues. V lost 7 bases, J lost 4 bases, and 10 bases lay in between. The germline CDR1 and CDR2 sequences are SNHLY and FYNNEI. CDR3 bases: TGTGCCAGCACCAGGACCGTCACCGGGGAGCTGTTTTTT. Translated, it gives CASTRTVTGELFF.

V usage is TRBV6-2 or TRBV6-3 and J usage is TRBJ2-1; 10 bases are a match to TRBD2. The CDR3 totals 16 residues. CDR1 is MNHEY and CDR2 is SVGEGT in the germline V gene. Trimming cost V 5 bases and J 10 bases; bases outside gene matches: 14. Written as DNA, the CDR3 is TGTGCCAGCAGTCCCCTCAAACTAGCGGGGTTTGCGGAGCAGTTCTTC. Protein sequence: CASSPLKLAGFAEQFF.

The chain couples TRBV29-1 to TRBJ1-5; the D is unclear. Germline assignment: CDR1 SQVTM and CDR2 ANQGSEA. Trimming cost V 6 bases and J 1 base, with 10 bases left between them. This CDR3 contains 13 residues. The CDR3 DNA reads TGCAGCGTCGCAGAGGCCAGCAATCAGCCCCAGCATTTT. This translates into CSVAEASNQPQHF.

V and J are TRBV3-1 and TRBJ2-5; D not certain. V gave up 5 bases and J gave up 7 bases, with 8 bases separating them. Germline V lookup: CDR1 LGHDT, CDR2 YNNKEL (reference sequence). The CDR3 is made up of 11 amino acids. The CDR3 region is CASSAWGTQYF. CDR3 bases: TGTGCCAGCAGCGCGTGGGGGACCCAGTACTTC.

The V call is TRBV6-6, the J call TRBJ2-5; 7 nucleotides line up with TRBD2. Germline lookup yields CDR1 MNHNY and CDR2 SVGAGI (reference sequence). The CDR3 extends over 15 amino acids. Losses at the gene ends were 0 bases for V and 2 bases for J; bases not matched to a gene: 3. In DNA, the CDR3 is TGTGCCAGCAGTTACTCGACTAGCCAACAAGAGACCCAGTACTTC. Protein: CASSYSTSQQETQYF.

This clonotype was detected only a few times. The chain is built from TRBV24-1 and TRBJ2-5; a possible D gene is TRBD1 (6 bases). Germline CDR1 reads KGHDR; CDR2 reads SFDVKD. This CDR3 has 14 residues. Trimming removed 3 bases at V and 5 bases at J, with 12 bases between. The CDR3 region has the DNA TGTGCCACCAGTGATGGGGGCGTCGGGGAGACCCAGTACTTC. Translated: CATSDGGVGETQYF.

The table lists this clonotype with many counts. J is TRBJ1-4 and V is TRBV7-9; D is ambiguous. The CDR3 spans 13 residues. CDR1 is SEHNR and CDR2 is FQNEAQ in the germline V gene (reference sequence). With 3 bases removed from V and 4 bases from J, the gap between germline ends came to 6 bases. In DNA form, the CDR3 reads TGTGCCAGCAGCTTCAGTGGTAATGAAAAACTGTTTTTT. Translation gives CASSFSGNEKLFF.

This clonotype was seen only a few times. The rearrangement links TRBV5-1 to TRBJ2-7, with TRBD2 matching 7 bases. The CDR3 loop spans 14 amino acids. J was trimmed by 2 bases and V by 4 bases; bases with no gene match: 6. CDR1 and CDR2 from the germline V gene are SGHRS and YFSETQ. The CDR3 bases are TGCGCCAGCAGCCGACGGGAGGCAACCTACGAGCAGTACTTC. Translated: CASSRREATYEQYF.

The chain has TRBV11-2 and TRBJ2-1; TRBD1 matches at 10 bases. J lost 7 bases, V lost 3 bases, and 9 bases had no gene match. This CDR3 spans 16 amino acids. The germline V gene encodes CDR1 SGHAT and CDR2 FQNNGV. In DNA, the CDR3 is TGTGCCAGCAGCTTTCCGACAGGGGGCCGGGTAAATGAGCAGTTCTTC. Its translation: CASSFPTGGRVNEQFF.

This clonotype appeared a few times. The chain links TRBV7-2 to TRBJ1-5; D is undetermined. V lost 5 bases to trimming and J lost 4 bases, with 12 bases between them. This CDR3 contains 14 residues. Germline lookup yields CDR1 SGHTA and CDR2 FQGNSA. The CDR3 DNA follows: TGTGCCAGCAGCCCACAGCGAAGTAATCAGCCCCAGCATTTT. It specifies CASSPQRSNQPQHF.

This clonotype was counted ten times or more. This rearrangement joins TRBV7-9 to TRBJ1-4, with 10 positions matching TRBD1. The CDR3 is 16 residues long. Germline CDR1 SEHNR, CDR2 FQNEAQ (reference sequence). The V and J ends lost 7 bases and 7 bases, in that order; junction bases with no gene match: 12. For the CDR3, the DNA is TGTGCCAGCACCCTCGAGGGGGGACAGGGGACTGAAAAACTGTTTTTT. It specifies CASTLEGGQGTEKLFF.